The 4 T cell receptor beta chains below come from one sample, sequenced in a study of blood T cell repertoires in COVID-19. Here immunoSEQ multiplex PCR was the method, and the copy in TCRdb shows in-frame clones only, minus some. Of about 36,000 clones listed, around 78% were seen once; the top ten hold approximately 30%. Material: peripheral blood. The receptors stem from a man aged 55-75 years with acute or convalescent COVID-19.

The J gene is TRBJ2-1, the V gene TRBV29-1; TRBD2 aligns across 8 bases. This CDR3 region has 14 residues. J was trimmed by 4 bases and V by 7 bases; bases with no gene match: 9. CDR1 and CDR2 (germline): SQVTM, ANQGSEA. For the CDR3, the DNA is TGCAGCGCCCTATATAGCGGGGCGTACAATGAGCAGTTCTTC. This gives the protein CSALYSGAYNEQFF.

The chain couples TRBV6-5 to TRBJ2-5; no reliable D call. Between the trimmed V and J ends, which lost 3 bases and 2 bases, there was a span of 10 bases. The germline CDR1 and CDR2 sequences are MNHEY and SVGAGI. There are 14 residues in the CDR3. CDR3 region: CASSYSSGQETQYF. The CDR3 DNA is TGTGCCAGCAGTTATAGTTCGGGTCAAGAGACCCAGTACTTC.

The V and J genes are TRBV7-9 and TRBJ1-2, with 8 positions matching TRBD1. CDR3 size: 17 residues. Germline assignment: CDR1 SEHNR and CDR2 FQNEAQ (reference sequence). Losses at the gene ends were 5 bases for V and 1 base for J; bases not matched to a gene: 12. CDR3 protein: CASSPRGRGWVNYGYTF. For the CDR3, the DNA is TGTGCCAGCAGCCCCAGGGGGCGTGGATGGGTTAACTATGGCTACACCTTC. The entire variable domain, with the rest obtained from reference TRBV7-9 and TRBJ1-2, is as follows: DTGVSQNPRHKITKRGQNVTFRCDPISEHNRLYWYRQTLGQGPEFLTYFQNEAQLEKSRLLSDRFSAERPKGSFSTLEIQRTEQGDSAMYLCASSPRGRGWVNYGYTFGSGTRLTVV.

The V and J genes are TRBV29-1 and TRBJ2-1; TRBD2 agrees at 13 bases. Germline CDR1 reads SQVTM; CDR2 reads ANQGSEA. The J segment lost 0 bases and the V segment lost 6 bases, leaving 8 bases of the junction unmatched. The length of the CDR3 is 17 residues. CDR3 DNA sequence: TGCAGCGTGGAGACTAGCGGGAGGTTTTACTCCTACAATGAGCAGTTCTTC. Protein: CSVETSGRFYSYNEQFF.